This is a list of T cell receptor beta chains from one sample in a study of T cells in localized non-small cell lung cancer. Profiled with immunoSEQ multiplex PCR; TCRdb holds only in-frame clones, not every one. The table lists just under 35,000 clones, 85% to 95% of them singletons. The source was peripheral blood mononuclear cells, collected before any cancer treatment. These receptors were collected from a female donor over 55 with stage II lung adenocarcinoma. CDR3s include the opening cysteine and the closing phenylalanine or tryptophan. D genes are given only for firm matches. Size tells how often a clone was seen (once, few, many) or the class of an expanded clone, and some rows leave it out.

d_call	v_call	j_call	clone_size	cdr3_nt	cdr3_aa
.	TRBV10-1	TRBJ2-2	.	TGCGCCAGCACGAACACCCAGGGTGGGGAGCTGTTTTTT	CASTNTQGGELFF
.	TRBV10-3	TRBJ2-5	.	TGTGCCATCAGCCGGACCATCCAAGAGACCCAGTACTTC	CAISRTIQETQYF
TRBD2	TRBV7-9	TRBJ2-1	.	TGTGCCAGCAGCTTCCTAGCGGGGGAGTCCAATGAGCAGTTCTTC	CASSFLAGESNEQFF
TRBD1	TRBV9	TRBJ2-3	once	TGTGCCAGCAGCCCAAGGACAGGGGGAGTCACAGATACGCAGTATTTT	CASSPRTGGVTDTQYF
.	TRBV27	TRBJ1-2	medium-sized	TGTGCCAGCAGTTTATCGGTCAGTACCTCTAACTATGGCTACACCTTC	CASSLSVSTSNYGYTF
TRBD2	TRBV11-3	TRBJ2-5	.	TGTGCCAGCAGCTCGGGACTAGCGGGGGGGTACCAAGAGACCCAGTACTTC	CASSSGLAGGYQETQYF
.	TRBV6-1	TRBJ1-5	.	TGTGCCAGCAGTCCCCGGGACCTTTGGCCCCAGCATTTT	CASSPRDLWPQHF
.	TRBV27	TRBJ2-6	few	TGTGCCAGCAGTTTATCGAGCTCTGGGGCCAACGTCCTGACTTTC	CASSLSSSGANVLTF
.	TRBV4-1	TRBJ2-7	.	TGCGCCAGCAGCCACCGTTCGGCAGGGGGGGGATCCTACGAGCAGTACTTC	CASSHRSAGGGSYEQYF
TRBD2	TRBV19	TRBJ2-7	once	TGTGCCAGTAGTAACACCACTCACGGACTAGCGGGACCGTACGAGCAGTACTTC	CASSNTTHGLAGPYEQYF
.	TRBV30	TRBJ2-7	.	TGTGCCTGGGGGGATCTAGGGGAGCAGTACTTC	CAWGDLGEQYF
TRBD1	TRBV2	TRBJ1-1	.	TGTGCCAGCAGGGATCAGGGGGCAACTGAAGCTTTCTTT	CASRDQGATEAFF
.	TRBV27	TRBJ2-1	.	TGTGCCAGCAGTTTACGAAGGGGACCCATTATCAATGAGCAGTTCTTC	CASSLRRGPIINEQFF
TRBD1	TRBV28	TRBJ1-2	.	TGTGCCAGCAGTTTATCGGACAGGGGGTGGGGTGGCTACACCTTC	CASSLSDRGWGGYTF
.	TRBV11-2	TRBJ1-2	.	TGTGCCAGCAGCTTACGTAGTGTCGGGACAACGGGCTACACCTTC	CASSLRSVGTTGYTF
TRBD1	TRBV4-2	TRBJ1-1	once	TGTGCCAGCAGCCAAGGAAGGACAGGAATGAACACTGAAGCTTTCTTT	CASSQGRTGMNTEAFF
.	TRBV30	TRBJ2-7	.	TGTGCCTGGAGTGCCTCCCTGACCTACGAGCAGTACTTC	CAWSASLTYEQYF
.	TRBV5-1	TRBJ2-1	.	TGCGCCAGCAGCTTGGCAGCGGGTAACAATGAGCAGTTCTTC	CASSLAAGNNEQFF
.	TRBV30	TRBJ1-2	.	TGTGCCTGGAGTGTACAAGGGGGGACTGGCTACACCTTC	CAWSVQGGTGYTF
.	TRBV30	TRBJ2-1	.	TGTGCCTGGAGTGTACGGGTCGGGGAGCAGTTCTTC	CAWSVRVGEQFF
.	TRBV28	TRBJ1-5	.	TGTGCCAGCAGTTATGGTGGACTTTCTAATCAGCCCCAGCATTTT	CASSYGGLSNQPQHF
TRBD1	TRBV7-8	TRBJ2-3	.	TGTGCCAGCAGCTCCGACAGGGGGCACACAGATACGCAGTATTTT	CASSSDRGHTDTQYF
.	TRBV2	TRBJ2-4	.	TGTGCCAGCCTCGAGGAGGCAGGCAAAAACATTCAGTACTTC	CASLEEAGKNIQYF
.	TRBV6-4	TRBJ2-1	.	TGTGCCAGCAGTGACGACGCTGCGGGGTACAATGAGCAGTTCTTC	CASSDDAAGYNEQFF
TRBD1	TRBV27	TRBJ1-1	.	TGTGCCAGCGGTCGACAGGGGGCGGAGTATTTCTTT	CASGRQGAEYFF
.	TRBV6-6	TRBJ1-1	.	TGTGCCGCCAACCGGGGGCAGGTAGTTCGTACTGAAGCTTTCTTT	CAANRGQVVRTEAFF
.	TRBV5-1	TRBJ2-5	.	TGCGCCAGCCCCTGGACGGGCGGGCCCCTTCGGGCTAAAGAGACCCAGTACTTC	CASPWTGGPLRAKETQYF
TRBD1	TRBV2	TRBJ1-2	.	TGTGCCAGCAGTGGCCAGGGGGTGGGCTATGGCTACACCTTC	CASSGQGVGYGYTF
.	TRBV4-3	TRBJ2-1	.	TGCGCCAGCAGCCAAGTCGGGACAGCGGGAAATGAGCAGTTCTTC	CASSQVGTAGNEQFF
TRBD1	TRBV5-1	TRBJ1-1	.	TGCGCCAGCAGCTTGATACAGGGGGCTGGGACTGAAGCTTTCTTT	CASSLIQGAGTEAFF
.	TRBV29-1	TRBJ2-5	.	TGCAGCGTCGTAAGGTTGGCAGGGACTCGCCGGGAGACCCAGTACTTC	CSVVRLAGTRRETQYF
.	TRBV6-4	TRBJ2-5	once	TGTGCCAGCAGTGGCAACAGAGGAGAGACCCAGTACTTC	CASSGNRGETQYF
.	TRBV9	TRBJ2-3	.	TGTGCCAGCAGCCCCCGTTTCACAGATACGCAGTATTTT	CASSPRFTDTQYF